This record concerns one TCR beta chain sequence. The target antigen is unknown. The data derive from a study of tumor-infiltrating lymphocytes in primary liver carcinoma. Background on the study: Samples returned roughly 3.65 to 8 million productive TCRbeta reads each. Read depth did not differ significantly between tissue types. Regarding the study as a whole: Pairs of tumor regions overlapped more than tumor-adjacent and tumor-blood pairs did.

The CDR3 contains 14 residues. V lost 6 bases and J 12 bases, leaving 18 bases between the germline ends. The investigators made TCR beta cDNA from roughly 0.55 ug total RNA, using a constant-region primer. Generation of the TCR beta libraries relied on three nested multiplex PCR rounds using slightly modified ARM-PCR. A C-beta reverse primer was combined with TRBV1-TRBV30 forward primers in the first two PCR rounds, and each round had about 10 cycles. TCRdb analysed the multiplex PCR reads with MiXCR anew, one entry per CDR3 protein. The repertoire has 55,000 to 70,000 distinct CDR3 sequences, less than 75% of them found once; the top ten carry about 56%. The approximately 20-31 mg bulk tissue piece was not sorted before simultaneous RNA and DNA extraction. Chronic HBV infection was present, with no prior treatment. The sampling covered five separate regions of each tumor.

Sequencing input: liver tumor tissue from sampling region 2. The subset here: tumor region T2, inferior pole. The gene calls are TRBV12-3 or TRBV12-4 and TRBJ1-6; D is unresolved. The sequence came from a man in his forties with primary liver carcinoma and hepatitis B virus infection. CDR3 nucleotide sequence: TGTGCCAGCAGCCTGTGGGAGGGTGAAGGACCCCTCCACTTT. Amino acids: CASSLWEGEGPLHF.